This TCR beta chain was sequenced in a study of early T cells in non-severe SARS-CoV-2 infection. Study in general: Sequenced bulk RNA came from whole blood that was unsorted, and chains were unpaired.

Study conclusions and caveats: Missing private and CD4 specificities, VDJdb matching favored anti-spike CD8 responses.

Individual cDNA molecules carried attached unique molecular identifiers. A single record per CDR3 protein comes from TCRdb applying MiXCR to the 5' RACE reads. The sample contains 35,000 to 40,000 distinct CDR3 sequences, 3.5% to 5% of which appear only once. Points on this clonotype: Its antigen is unidentified.

The sample consisted of whole blood. The receptor was isolated from an adult who was a healthcare worker with PCR-confirmed SARS-CoV-2 infection or an uninfected control (not recorded which).

CDR3 in amino acids: CASSYSTRNTEAFF. CDR3 coding DNA: TGCGCCAGCAGCTACTCGACACGGAACACTGAAGCTTTCTTT. The chain employs TRBV5-1 and TRBJ1-1; no definite D call. The CDR3 has 14 residues. The germline V gene encodes CDR1 SGHRS and CDR2 YFSETQ. Trimming cost V 3 bases and J 1 base, with 10 bases left between them.